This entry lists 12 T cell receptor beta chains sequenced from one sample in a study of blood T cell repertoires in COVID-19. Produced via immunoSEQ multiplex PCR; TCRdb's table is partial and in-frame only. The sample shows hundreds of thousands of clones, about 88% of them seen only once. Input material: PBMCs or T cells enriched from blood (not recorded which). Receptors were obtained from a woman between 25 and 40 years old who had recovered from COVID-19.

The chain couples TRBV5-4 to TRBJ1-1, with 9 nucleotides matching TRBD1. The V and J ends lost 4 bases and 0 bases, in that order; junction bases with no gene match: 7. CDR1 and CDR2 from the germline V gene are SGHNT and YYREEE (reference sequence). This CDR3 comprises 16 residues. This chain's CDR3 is CASSQGQGQVNTEAFF. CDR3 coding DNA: TGTGCCAGCAGCCAAGGACAGGGGCAGGTGAACACTGAAGCTTTCTTT.

The CDR3, as DNA: TGTGCTAGTGGTTTGGTACAGGAGACAGGGGGCACTCAGCCCCAGCATTTT. As protein: CASGLVQETGGTQPQHF. This sequence joins TRBV12-5 and TRBJ1-5, with 10 bases that match TRBD1. Germline V gene lookup returns CDR1 LGHNT and CDR2 FRNRAP. This CDR3 has 17 residues. V gave up 0 bases and J gave up 6 bases; unmatched junction bases: 8.

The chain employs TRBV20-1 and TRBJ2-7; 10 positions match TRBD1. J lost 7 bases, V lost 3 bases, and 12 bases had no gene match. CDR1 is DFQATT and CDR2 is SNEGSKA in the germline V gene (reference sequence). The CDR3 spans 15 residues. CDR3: CSASGTGEGRGEQYF. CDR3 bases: TGCAGTGCTAGTGGGACAGGGGAGGGAAGGGGAGAGCAGTACTTC.

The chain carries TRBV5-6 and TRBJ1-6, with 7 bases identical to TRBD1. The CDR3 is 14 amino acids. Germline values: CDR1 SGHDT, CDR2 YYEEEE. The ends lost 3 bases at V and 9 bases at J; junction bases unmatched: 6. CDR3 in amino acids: CASSYDRVLSPLHF. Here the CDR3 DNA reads TGTGCCAGCAGCTACGACAGGGTCCTTTCACCCCTCCACTTT.

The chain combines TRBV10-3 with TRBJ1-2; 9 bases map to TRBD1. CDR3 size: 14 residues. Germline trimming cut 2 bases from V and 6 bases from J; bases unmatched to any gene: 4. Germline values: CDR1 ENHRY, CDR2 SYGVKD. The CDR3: CAISEPGTGHGYTF. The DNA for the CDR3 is TGTGCCATCAGTGAGCCCGGGACAGGGCATGGCTACACCTTC.

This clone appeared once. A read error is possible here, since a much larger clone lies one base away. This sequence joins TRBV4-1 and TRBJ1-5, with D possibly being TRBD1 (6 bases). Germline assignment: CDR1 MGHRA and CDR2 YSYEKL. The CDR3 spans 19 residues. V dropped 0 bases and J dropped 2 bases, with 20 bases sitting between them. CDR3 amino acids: CASSQDTPGDGSGNQPQHF. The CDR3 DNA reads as TGCGCCAGCAGCCAAGATACACCAGGGGACGGTTCTGGCAATCAGCCCCAGCATTTT.

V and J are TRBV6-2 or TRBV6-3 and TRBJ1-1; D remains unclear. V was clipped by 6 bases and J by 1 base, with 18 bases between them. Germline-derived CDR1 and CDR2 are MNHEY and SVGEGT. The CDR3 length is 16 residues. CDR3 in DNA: TGTGCCAGCAGCTTACTCGATGCAGGCTGGAACACTGAAGCTTTCTTT. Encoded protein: CASSLLDAGWNTEAFF.

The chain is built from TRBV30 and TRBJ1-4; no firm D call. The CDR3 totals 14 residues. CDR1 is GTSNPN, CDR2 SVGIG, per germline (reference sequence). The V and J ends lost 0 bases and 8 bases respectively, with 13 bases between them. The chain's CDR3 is CAWSVHGGGEKLFF. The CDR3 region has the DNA TGTGCCTGGAGTGTACACGGAGGTGGGGAAAAACTGTTTTTT.

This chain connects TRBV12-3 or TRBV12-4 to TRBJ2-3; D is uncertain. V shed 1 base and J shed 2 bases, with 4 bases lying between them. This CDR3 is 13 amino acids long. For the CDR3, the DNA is TGTGCCAGCAGTTTAGGTTACACAGATACGCAGTATTTT. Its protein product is CASSLGYTDTQYF.

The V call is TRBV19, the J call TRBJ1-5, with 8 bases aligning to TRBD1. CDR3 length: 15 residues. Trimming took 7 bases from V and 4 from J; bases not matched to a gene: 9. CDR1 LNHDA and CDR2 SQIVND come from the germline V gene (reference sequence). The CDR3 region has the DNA TGTGCCAGTACCACGACAGGGGCCAGGAATCAGCCCCAGCATTTT. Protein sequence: CASTTTGARNQPQHF. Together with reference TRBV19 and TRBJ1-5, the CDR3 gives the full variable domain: DGGITQSPKYLFRKEGQNVTLSCEQNLNHDAMYWYRQDPGQGLRLIYYSQIVNDFQKGDIAEGYSVSREKKESFPLTVTSAQKNPTAFYLCASTTTGARNQPQHFGDGTRLSIL.

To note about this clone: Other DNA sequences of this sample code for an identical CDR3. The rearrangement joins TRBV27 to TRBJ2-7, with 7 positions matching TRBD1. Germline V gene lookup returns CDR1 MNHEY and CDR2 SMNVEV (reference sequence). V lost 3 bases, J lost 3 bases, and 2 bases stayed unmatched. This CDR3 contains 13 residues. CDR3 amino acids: CASSLTGNYEQYF. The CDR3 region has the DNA TGTGCCAGCAGTTTGACAGGGAACTACGAGCAGTACTTC.

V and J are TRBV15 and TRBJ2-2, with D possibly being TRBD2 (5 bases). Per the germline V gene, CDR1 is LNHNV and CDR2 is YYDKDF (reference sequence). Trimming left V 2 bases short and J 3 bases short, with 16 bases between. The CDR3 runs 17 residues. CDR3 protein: CATSRRTFGLDTGELFF. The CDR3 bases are TGTGCCACCAGCAGACGGACTTTTGGCTTAGACACCGGGGAGCTGTTTTTT.